The next 22 T cell receptor beta chains were all read from a single sample in a study of beta chain features in type 1 diabetes. Every isolated RNA sample was fully reverse transcribed, so sequencing captured expressed TCRB transcripts. The repertoire was sequenced with immunoSEQ multiplex PCR; TCRdb's copy has only in-frame clones and lacks some. The sample lists under 350,000 clones; approximately 8.1% were seen once. Input material: central memory CD4+ T cells from blood. These receptors came from a woman aged 18-29 years in good health.

Worth noting for this clone: It may be a read error: a sequence one base away is much more abundant. Other DNA sequences in the sample encode the same CDR3. The chain uses TRBV7-2 and TRBJ2-2; no firm D call. The CDR3 consists of 12 residues. Germline V lookup: CDR1 SGHTA, CDR2 FQGNSA. With 3 bases removed from V and 5 bases from J, the gap between germline ends came to 4 bases. The CDR3 nucleotides read TGTGCCAGCAGCTTCGTTACCGGGGAGCTGTTTTTT. The encoded protein is CASSFVTGELFF. Combining the CDR3 with reference TRBV7-2 and TRBJ2-2 gives the whole variable domain GAGVSQSPSNKVTEKGKDVELRCDPISGHTALYWYRQSLGQGLEFLIYFQGNSAPDKSGLPSDRFSAERTGGSVSTLTIQRTQQEDSAVYLCASSFVTGELFFGEGSRLTVL.

This clone has a handful of counts. This sequence joins TRBV4-2 and TRBJ2-2; perhaps TRBD2 as D (6 bases). V dropped 2 bases and J dropped 2 bases, with 12 bases sitting between them. The CDR3 runs to 16 residues. Germline CDR1 and CDR2: LGHNA and YNFKEQ. The CDR3 nucleotides read TGTGCCAGCAGCCAACGGGCTAGCGAAAACACCGGGGAGCTGTTTTTT. Residues: CASSQRASENTGELFF.

This clone was counted a few times. The chain links TRBV6-5 to TRBJ1-2; 10 bases are a match to TRBD1. The V gene's germline CDR1 is MNHEY and CDR2 SVGAGI. The J segment lost 3 bases and the V segment lost 1 base, leaving 5 bases of the junction unmatched. The length of the CDR3 is 16 residues. In nucleotides, the CDR3 is TGTGCCAGCAGTTACTTCCGGGACAGGGGCGACTATGGCTACACCTTC. It encodes CASSYFRDRGDYGYTF.

V gene TRBV7-2 combines with J gene TRBJ2-5; 8 nucleotides agree with TRBD2. This CDR3 comprises 17 residues. Germline loops: CDR1 SGHTA, CDR2 FQGNSA. Trimming took 3 bases from V and 5 from J; bases not matched to a gene: 14. CDR3 nucleotide sequence: TGTGCCAGCAGCTTTTTAGGTGGGACTAGTTTTACGGAGACCCAGTACTTC. It codes for CASSFLGGTSFTETQYF.

This clone was recorded many times. The chain recombines TRBV29-1 with TRBJ2-7, with a tentative D call TRBD1 (6 bases). V shed 6 bases and J shed 6 bases, with 6 bases lying between them. The CDR3 has 9 residues. Germline lookup yields CDR1 SQVTM and CDR2 ANQGSEA. The CDR3 nucleotides read TGCAGCGTCAGGGGCGAGCAGTACGTC. Amino acids: CSVRGEQYV.

V gene TRBV11-2 combines with J gene TRBJ1-1, with D possibly matching TRBD1 (6 bases). In germline, CDR1 is SGHAT, CDR2 FQNNGV. V gave up 0 bases and J gave up 10 bases, with 12 bases separating them. The CDR3 is made up of 13 amino acids. CDR3 coding DNA: TGTGCCAGCAGCTTAGATGGGGACACCGGAGCTTTCTTT. Translation: CASSLDGDTGAFF.

The V gene is TRBV28, the J gene TRBJ1-4; 8 nucleotides align to TRBD1. V was clipped by 5 bases and J by 8 bases; unmatched bases: 4. Germline CDR1 and CDR2: MDHEN and SYDVKM. The CDR3 has 13 amino acids. In DNA form, the CDR3 reads TGTGCCAGCAGTGAAGGACAGGGCGAAAAACTGTTTTTT. Amino acids: CASSEGQGEKLFF.

The rearrangement joins TRBV7-9 to TRBJ1-5; D uncertain. Germline CDR1 reads SEHNR; CDR2 reads FQNEAQ (reference sequence). V lost 8 bases to trimming and J lost 3 bases, with 8 bases between them. The CDR3 spans 12 residues. Here the CDR3 reads CASAGNNQPQHF. As DNA, the CDR3 is TGTGCCAGCGCCGGAAACAATCAGCCCCAGCATTTT.

V and J are TRBV11-3 and TRBJ1-3; D remains ambiguous. V was shortened by 2 bases and J by 0 bases, with 5 bases between the two germline ends. CDR3 length: 14 amino acids. CDR1 is SGHNT and CDR2 is YENEEA in the germline V gene. CDR3 sequence reads: CASSLLYSGNTIYF. For the CDR3, the DNA is TGTGCCAGCAGCTTACTCTACTCTGGAAACACCATATATTTT.

This clone appeared a few times. V is TRBV11-3 and J is TRBJ2-3, with 13 positions matching TRBD2. CDR1 is SGHNT and CDR2 is YENEEA in the germline V gene. This CDR3 contains 16 residues. The trim removed 4 bases at V and 2 bases at J, leaving 3 bases unmatched. The CDR3 spells CASSSTSGGTTDTQYF. For the CDR3, the DNA is TGTGCCAGCAGCTCGACTAGCGGGGGGACCACAGATACGCAGTATTTT. Variable domain in full (rest from reference TRBV11-3 and TRBJ2-3): EAGVVQSPRYKIIEKKQPVAFWCNPISGHNTLYWYLQNLGQGPELLIRYENEEAVDDSQLPKDRFSAERLKGVDSTLKIQPAELGDSAVYLCASSSTSGGTTDTQYFGPGTRLTVL.

This clone was observed once. This chain uses TRBV5-1 with TRBJ1-4; TRBD1 agrees at 7 bases. The ends lost 5 bases at V and 5 bases at J; junction bases unmatched: 15. This CDR3 is 17 amino acids long. Germline values: CDR1 SGHRS, CDR2 YFSETQ. In DNA form, the CDR3 reads TGCGCCAGCAGTATCGGGACCGCCTCACAGGGGAATGAAAAACTGTTTTTT. Protein sequence: CASSIGTASQGNEKLFF.

This clone has a handful of counts. The chain employs TRBV7-3 and TRBJ2-5, with a tentative D call TRBD1 (6 bases). Germline-derived CDR1 and CDR2 are SGHTA and FQGTGA. This CDR3 is built from 14 residues. V lost 3 bases and J lost 4, with 12 bases in between. The CDR3 reads CASSFGTTLETQYF. Written as DNA, the CDR3 is TGTGCCAGCAGCTTTGGGACAACTCTAGAGACCCAGTACTTC.

This clone was picked up a small number of times. The chain is built from TRBV2 and TRBJ1-2; the match to TRBD1 covers 9 bases. Looked up from germline, CDR1 is SNHLY and CDR2 is FYNNEI. The CDR3 is made up of 13 amino acids. The V gene end was trimmed by 7 bases and the J gene end by 4 bases; junction bases not matched to a gene: 4. CDR3 sequence reads: CASKGQGLYGYTF. CDR3 in DNA: TGTGCCAGCAAGGGACAGGGCCTCTATGGCTACACCTTC.

A few counts support this clone. Since a much larger clone is just one base distant, this may be a read error. This sequence joins TRBV19 and TRBJ2-6; D unresolved. With 5 bases removed from V and 0 bases from J, the gap between germline ends came to 2 bases. The CDR3 has 13 residues. CDR1 is LNHDA and CDR2 is SQIVND in the germline V gene (reference sequence). This CDR3 reads CASSFSGANVLTF. CDR3 sequence (DNA): TGTGCCAGTAGTTTCTCTGGGGCCAACGTCCTGACTTTC.

The V call is TRBV7-9, the J call TRBJ1-5; D is possibly TRBD1 (5 bases). Trimming took off 8 bases at V and 5 bases at J, with 13 bases between the two ends. The germline V gene encodes CDR1 SEHNR and CDR2 FQNEAQ (reference sequence). This CDR3 is 13 amino acids long. For the CDR3, the DNA is TGTGCCAGCTCCTTTAGGGGCGATCAGCCCCAGCATTTT. Its translation: CASSFRGDQPQHF.

This clone was seen ten or more times. The chain joins TRBV15 to TRBJ2-5; no firm D call. Trimming took 3 bases from V and 7 from J, leaving 6 bases between them. CDR3 size: 11 residues. The germline V gene has CDR1 LNHNV and CDR2 YYDKDF (reference sequence). As DNA, the CDR3 is TGTGCCACCAGCAGGATAGGGACCCAGTACTTC. Encoded protein: CATSRIGTQYF.

This clone has a count of ten or more. This rearrangement joins TRBV4-3 to TRBJ2-1, with D perhaps assigned TRBD1 or TRBD2 (5 bases each). The germline V and J ends were trimmed by 4 bases and 7 bases, with 14 bases remaining between them. The germline gives CDR1 LGHNA, CDR2 YSLEER. This CDR3 spans 14 amino acids. The CDR3 here is CASSPEGSWNEQFF. Here the CDR3 DNA reads TGCGCCAGCAGCCCCGAGGGGTCTTGGAATGAGCAGTTCTTC.

This clone was observed at least ten times. This chain connects TRBV10-3 to TRBJ2-1; 9 nucleotides match TRBD2. V lost 3 bases, J lost 4 bases, and 4 bases stayed unmatched. This CDR3 is built from 15 residues. The germline V gene encodes CDR1 ENHRY and CDR2 SYGVKD. The CDR3 region has the DNA TGTGCCATCAGTGATTCGAGCGGGAGGTACAATGAGCAGTTCTTC. It codes for CAISDSSGRYNEQFF.

A few counts support this clone. V usage is TRBV5-1 and J usage is TRBJ2-5; 12 bases agree with TRBD2. Germline CDR1 and CDR2: SGHRS and YFSETQ. The trim removed 4 bases at V and 4 bases at J, leaving 5 bases unmatched. CDR3 length: 15 residues. CDR3: CASSIQGLAGETQYF. CDR3 coding DNA: TGCGCCAGCAGCATACAGGGACTAGCGGGAGAGACCCAGTACTTC.

V usage is TRBV29-1 and J usage is TRBJ2-5; D is possibly TRBD2 (6 bases). This CDR3 has 13 amino acids. Germline V lookup: CDR1 SQVTM, CDR2 ANQGSEA. The V end lost 6 bases, the J end lost 1 base, and 12 bases lay between the germline ends. In DNA form, the CDR3 reads TGCAGCGTACATCGGGGGACCCAAGAGACCCAGTACTTC. Its translation is CSVHRGTQETQYF.

This rearrangement joins TRBV7-2 to TRBJ2-1; TRBD1 might be the D (6 bases). V lost 6 bases, J lost 0 bases, and 12 bases lay in between. Germline V gene data show CDR1 as SGHTA and CDR2 as FQGNSA. The CDR3 sequence is 15 residues long. CDR3 in DNA: TGTGCCAGCAGGACCACAGGGATCTCCTACAATGAGCAGTTCTTC. Translated, it gives CASRTTGISYNEQFF.

The chain carries TRBV5-1 and TRBJ2-2, with 8 bases identical to TRBD1. This CDR3 has 15 residues. Trimming took 6 bases from V and 0 from J; bases not matched to a gene: 4. CDR1 and CDR2 from the germline V gene are SGHRS and YFSETQ. The CDR3 region is CASTEQGANTGELFF. For the CDR3, the DNA is TGCGCCAGCACCGAACAGGGGGCGAACACCGGGGAGCTGTTTTTT.